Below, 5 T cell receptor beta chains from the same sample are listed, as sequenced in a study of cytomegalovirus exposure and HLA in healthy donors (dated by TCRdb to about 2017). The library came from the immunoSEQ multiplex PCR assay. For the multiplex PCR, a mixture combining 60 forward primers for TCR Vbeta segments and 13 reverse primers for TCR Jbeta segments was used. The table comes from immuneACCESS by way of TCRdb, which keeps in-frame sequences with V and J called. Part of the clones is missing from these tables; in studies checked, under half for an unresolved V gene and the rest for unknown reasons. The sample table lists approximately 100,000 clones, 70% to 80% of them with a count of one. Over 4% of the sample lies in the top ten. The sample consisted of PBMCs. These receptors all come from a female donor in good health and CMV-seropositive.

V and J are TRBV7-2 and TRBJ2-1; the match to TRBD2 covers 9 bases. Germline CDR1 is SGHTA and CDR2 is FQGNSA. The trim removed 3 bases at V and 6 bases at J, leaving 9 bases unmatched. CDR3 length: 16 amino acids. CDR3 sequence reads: CASSFRPRGGANEQFF. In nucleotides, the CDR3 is TGTGCCAGCAGCTTTCGTCCTCGCGGGGGGGCCAATGAGCAGTTCTTC.

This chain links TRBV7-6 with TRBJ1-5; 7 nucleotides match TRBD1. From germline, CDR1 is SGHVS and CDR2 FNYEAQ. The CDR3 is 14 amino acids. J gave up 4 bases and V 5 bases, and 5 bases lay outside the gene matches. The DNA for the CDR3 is TGTGCCAGCAGCGAGGGGGCTGGGAATCAGCCCCAGCATTTT. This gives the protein CASSEGAGNQPQHF.

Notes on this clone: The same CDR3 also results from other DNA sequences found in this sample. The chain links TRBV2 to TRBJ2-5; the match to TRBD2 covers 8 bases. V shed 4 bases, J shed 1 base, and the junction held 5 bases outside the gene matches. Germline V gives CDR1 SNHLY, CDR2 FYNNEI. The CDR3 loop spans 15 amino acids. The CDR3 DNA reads TGTGCCAGCAGTGCCAGCGGGGGCCTCCAAGAGACCCAGTACTTC. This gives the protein CASSASGGLQETQYF.

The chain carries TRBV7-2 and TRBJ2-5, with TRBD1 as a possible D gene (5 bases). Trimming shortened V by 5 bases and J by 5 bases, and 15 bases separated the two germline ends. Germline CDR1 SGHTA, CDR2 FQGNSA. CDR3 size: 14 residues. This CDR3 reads CASSNYRNGETQYF. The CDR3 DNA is TGTGCCAGCAGCAATTACAGGAATGGGGAGACCCAGTACTTC. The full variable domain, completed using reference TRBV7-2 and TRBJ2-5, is GAGVSQSPSNKVTEKGKDVELRCDPISGHTALYWYRQSLGQGLEFLIYFQGNSAPDKSGLPSDRFSAERTGGSVSTLTIQRTQQEDSAVYLCASSNYRNGETQYFGPGTRLLVL.

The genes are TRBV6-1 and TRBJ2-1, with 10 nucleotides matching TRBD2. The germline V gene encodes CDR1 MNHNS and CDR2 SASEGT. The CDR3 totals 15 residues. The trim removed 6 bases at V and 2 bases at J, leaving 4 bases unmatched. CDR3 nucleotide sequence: TGTGCCAGCAGCCCACTAGCGGGGACCTACAATGAGCAGTTCTTC. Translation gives CASSPLAGTYNEQFF.